Below, 10 T cell receptor beta chains from the same sample are listed, as sequenced in a study of blood T cell repertoires in COVID-19 (dated by TCRdb to 2019 to 2021). Library prep was done by the immunoSEQ multiplex PCR assay. This immuneACCESS table, as held by TCRdb, lists in-frame sequences with V and J called but not all clones. Of the missing ones, under half trace to an unresolved V gene in checked studies; the others have no known cause. This sample lists 250,000 or so clones; 88% were detected once. In total, the top ten clones hold 0.99% of the sample. Sequencing used peripheral blood. These receptors originate from a woman between 35 and 50 years old who had recovered from COVID-19.

The chain is built from TRBV5-5 and TRBJ2-7, with 9 bases fitting TRBD2. V lost 1 base and J lost 6; bases outside the gene matches: 11. Germline V gene sequence: CDR1 SGHKS, CDR2 YYEKEE (reference sequence). The CDR3 is 16 amino acids. For the CDR3, the DNA is TGTGCCAGCAGCTTGTTGTCTAGCGGGGTGGGTGGCGAGCAGTACTTC. Translation: CASSLLSSGVGGEQYF.

This chain links TRBV10-3 with TRBJ2-7, with D possibly being TRBD2 (5 bases). This CDR3 region has 14 residues. The germline V gene has CDR1 ENHRY and CDR2 SYGVKD. The CDR3 bases are TGTGCGGTTCGGGCGGGCGTGAGCTCCTACGAGCAGTACTTC. This sequence encodes CAVRAGVSSYEQYF.

This chain uses TRBV29-1 with TRBJ1-4; 9 nucleotides align to TRBD1. Looked up from germline, CDR1 is SQVTM and CDR2 is ANQGSEA. Germline trimming cut 4 bases from V and 7 bases from J; bases unmatched to any gene: 1. There are 12 residues in the CDR3. CDR3 DNA: TGCAGCGTTGGACAGGGGGGTGAAAAACTGTTTTTT. This codes for CSVGQGGEKLFF.

This clone has more than one count but fewer than ten. The chain's CDR3 is CASSPAGGAYEQYF. CDR3 DNA sequence: TGTGCCAGCAGCCCGGCGGGGGGGGCGTACGAGCAGTACTTC. The chain combines TRBV7-2 with TRBJ2-7, with 9 bases identical to TRBD2. V was clipped by 5 bases and J by 4 bases; unmatched bases: 6. Germline V gene lookup returns CDR1 SGHTA and CDR2 FQGNSA. The CDR3 runs 14 residues.

This sequence joins TRBV20-1 and TRBJ1-6; maybe TRBD1 (5 bases). V lost 6 bases to trimming and J lost 11 bases, with 11 bases between them. Germline V gene sequence: CDR1 DFQATT, CDR2 SNEGSKA (reference sequence). This CDR3 comprises 11 residues. The CDR3 loop reads CSATWGPPLHF. Here the CDR3 DNA reads TGCAGTGCAACTTGGGGCCCACCCCTCCACTTT.

The chain joins TRBV19 to TRBJ1-2; TRBD1 aligns across 7 bases. Trimming removed 9 bases from V and 5 bases from J; junction bases left unmatched: 3. CDR1 and CDR2 from the germline V gene are LNHDA and SQIVND (reference sequence). The CDR3 is 11 amino acids. CDR3: CASLQGYGYTF. The CDR3 nucleotides read TGTGCCAGCTTACAGGGGTATGGCTACACCTTC.

The DNA of the CDR3 is TGCAGCGTTGAGGTCGCGGGAGGGTACAATGAGCAGTTCTTC. It codes for CSVEVAGGYNEQFF. V gene TRBV29-1 combines with J gene TRBJ2-1, with TRBD2 matching 9 bases. CDR3 length: 14 amino acids. Germline CDR1 SQVTM, CDR2 ANQGSEA. The V and J ends lost 3 bases and 4 bases, in that order; junction bases with no gene match: 4.

The count of this clone is one. CDR3 DNA sequence: TGTGCCAGCAGCGCCGGGGGGGCCTATAGCAATCAGCCCCAGCATTTT. It is translated as CASSAGGAYSNQPQHF. The chain combines TRBV5-6 with TRBJ1-5, with D tentatively TRBD1 (6 bases). This CDR3 comprises 16 residues. The V gene lost 4 bases and the J gene lost 0 bases, with 14 bases spanning the gap. Looked up from germline, CDR1 is SGHDT and CDR2 is YYEEEE.

The V and J genes are TRBV19 and TRBJ1-5; 10 nucleotides line up with TRBD1. V was clipped by 10 bases and J by 6 bases; unmatched bases: 9. The CDR3 contains 14 residues. The V gene's germline CDR1 is LNHDA and CDR2 SQIVND (reference sequence). The CDR3 DNA follows: TGTGCCACCAAGACAGGGGGCTATGTTCAGCCCCAGCATTTT. Its translation: CATKTGGYVQPQHF. Drawing the rest from reference TRBV19 and TRBJ1-5, the complete variable domain is DGGITQSPKYLFRKEGQNVTLSCEQNLNHDAMYWYRQDPGQGLRLIYYSQIVNDFQKGDIAEGYSVSREKKESFPLTVTSAQKNPTAFYLCATKTGGYVQPQHFGDGTRLSIL.

DNA of the CDR3: TGCAGCGGAAAGACAGGTGGGGAGACCCAGTACTTC. This encodes CSGKTGGETQYF. The chain recombines TRBV29-1 with TRBJ2-5, with D perhaps matching TRBD1 (6 bases). Germline V gene data show CDR1 as SQVTM and CDR2 as ANQGSEA. V was shortened by 7 bases and J by 5 bases, with 14 bases between the two germline ends. The CDR3 is 12 residues long.